Listed here is a single T cell receptor beta chain. These data come from a study of cytomegalovirus exposure and HLA in healthy donors. This CDR3 region has 13 residues. Germline V gene sequence: CDR1 GTSNPN, CDR2 SVGIG (reference sequence). Trimming shortened V by 3 bases and J by 8 bases, and 14 bases separated the two germline ends. A multiplex PCR was run with 60 Vbeta primers and 13 Jbeta primers. Using immunoSEQ multiplex PCR, the repertoire was profiled, and TCRdb retains in-frame clones only, with some absent. This table has around 50,000 clones, about 80% appearing once. V is TRBV30 and J is TRBJ2-1; D possibly corresponds to TRBD2 (7 bases). This receptor was obtained from a man between 40 and 49 years old in good health and CMV-seronegative. Sequencing was carried out using PBMCs. This CDR3 reads CAWRGGGPHEQFF. CDR3 sequence (DNA): TGTGCCTGGAGAGGCGGGGGCCCACATGAGCAGTTCTTC. The variable domain in full, completed from reference TRBV30 and TRBJ2-1, reads SQTIHQWPATLVQPVGSPLSLECTVEGTSNPNLYWYRQAAGRGLQLLFYSVGIGQISSEVPQNLSASRPQDRQFILSSKKLLLSDSGFYLCAWRGGGPHEQFFGPGTRLTVL.